The 23 T cell receptor beta chains below were found in one sample sequenced in a study of PD-L1 blockade in urothelial cancer. Clones were read by immunoSEQ multiplex PCR, and TCRdb kept only the in-frame ones, dropping some. The data show tens of thousands of clones, approximately 88% seen once. The time point: pretreatment peripheral blood. The sample in question was PBMCs, obtained around atezolizumab (anti-PD-L1) treatment. The receptors come from a man aged 50 to 60 with urothelial cancer.

The chain is built from TRBV6-5 and TRBJ2-7; possible D gene TRBD1, 5 bases. The CDR3 contains 12 residues. The germline V and J ends were trimmed by 2 bases and 7 bases, with 9 bases remaining between them. The V gene's germline CDR1 is MNHEY and CDR2 SVGAGI. The CDR3 DNA follows: TGTGCCAGCAGTTACACAGGCGAGGAGCAGTACTTC. As protein: CASSYTGEEQYF.

The CDR3 protein is CASSLGVEAFF. CDR3 nucleotides: TGCGCCAGCAGCCTAGGAGTTGAAGCTTTCTTT. The rearrangement links TRBV5-1 to TRBJ1-1; D ambiguous. Looked up from germline, CDR1 is SGHRS and CDR2 is YFSETQ. CDR3 length: 11 amino acids. Trimming pared 4 bases from V and 7 bases from J, leaving 8 bases between.

The J gene is TRBJ1-2, the V gene TRBV14, with unresolved D. This CDR3 has 13 amino acids. Germline lookup yields CDR1 SGHDN and CDR2 FVKESK. V dropped 2 bases and J dropped 7 bases, with 11 bases sitting between them. In DNA, the CDR3 is TGTGCCAGCAGCCAATATAGAGGGAGTGGCTACACCTTC. Translation: CASSQYRGSGYTF.

The CDR3 sequence: CAISNDGTPVNYGYTF. The CDR3 nucleotides read TGTGCCATCAGCAACGACGGGACACCTGTTAACTATGGCTACACCTTC. The chain couples TRBV10-3 to TRBJ1-2, with a tentative D call TRBD1 (6 bases). The germline V gene encodes CDR1 ENHRY and CDR2 SYGVKD. CDR3 length: 16 residues. V lost 6 bases and J 1 base, leaving 18 bases between the germline ends.

V is TRBV6-1 and J is TRBJ2-3; D is ambiguous. Trimming shortened V by 7 bases and J by 3 bases, and 8 bases separated the two germline ends. The CDR3 has 12 amino acids. Looked up from germline, CDR1 is MNHNS and CDR2 is SASEGT. CDR3 residues: CASKATTDTQYF. The CDR3 nucleotides read TGTGCCAGCAAAGCGACTACAGATACGCAGTATTTT.

A remark on this clone: In the same sample, other DNA sequences code for this CDR3. J is TRBJ2-7 and V is TRBV6-5; D is perhaps TRBD1 (5 bases). This CDR3 is 12 amino acids long. In germline, CDR1 is MNHEY, CDR2 SVGAGI. Trimming took 4 bases from V and 3 from J, leaving 7 bases between them. The CDR3 reads CASSSDSYEQYF. The CDR3 coding sequence is TGTGCCAGCAGTTCCGACAGCTACGAGCAGTACTTC.

V usage is TRBV19 and J usage is TRBJ1-4, with 7 bases aligning to TRBD1. CDR3 size: 14 residues. The J segment lost 14 bases and the V segment lost 3 bases, leaving 12 bases of the junction unmatched. Per germline, CDR1 LNHDA and CDR2 SQIVND (reference sequence). The CDR3 reads CASSMDGQAATLFF. The CDR3 DNA follows: TGTGCCAGTAGTATGGACGGACAGGCCGCGACGCTGTTTTTT.

The chain uses TRBV5-1 and TRBJ1-1, with TRBD1 as a possible D gene (6 bases). Per germline, CDR1 SGHRS and CDR2 YFSETQ. CDR3 size: 15 residues. Between the trimmed V and J ends, which lost 1 base and 3 bases, there was a span of 13 bases. CDR3 sequence reads: CASSLWDISDTEAFF. The CDR3 DNA follows: TGCGCCAGCAGCTTGTGGGACATTAGCGACACTGAAGCTTTCTTT.

V gene TRBV7-9 combines with J gene TRBJ2-3; D call uncertain. The CDR3 runs to 16 residues. The ends were cut back, 5 bases at V and 0 bases at J, with 15 bases in the middle. Looked up from germline, CDR1 is SEHNR and CDR2 is FQNEAQ (reference sequence). As DNA, the CDR3 is TGTGCCAGCAGCCAGCGAAATATTGGCAGCACAGATACGCAGTATTTT. This encodes CASSQRNIGSTDTQYF.

The chain recombines TRBV5-6 with TRBJ2-3, with 8 bases identical to TRBD2. Germline V gene lookup returns CDR1 SGHDT and CDR2 YYEEEE. The CDR3 totals 14 residues. Trimming cost V 2 bases and J 4 bases; bases outside gene matches: 3. In nucleotides, the CDR3 is TGTGCCAGCAGCTTAGGACTAGCAGCAGATACGCAGTATTTT. Translated, it gives CASSLGLAADTQYF. Using reference TRBV5-6 and TRBJ2-3 for the parts outside the CDR3, the full variable domain is DAGVTQSPTHLIKTRGQQVTLRCSPKSGHDTVSWYQQALGQGPQFIFQYYEEEERQRGNFPDRFSGHQFPNYSSELNVNALLLGDSALYLCASSLGLAADTQYFGPGTRLTVL.

This chain uses TRBV15 with TRBJ2-3; D gene uncertain. V dropped 1 base and J dropped 0 bases, with 8 bases sitting between them. The CDR3 length is 15 residues. In germline, CDR1 is LNHNV, CDR2 YYDKDF (reference sequence). CDR3 protein: CATSRVAVSTDTQYF. CDR3 bases: TGTGCCACCAGCAGAGTGGCCGTCAGCACAGATACGCAGTATTTT.

This rearrangement joins TRBV18 to TRBJ1-4; 8 positions agree with TRBD1. Germline CDR1 reads KGHSH; CDR2 reads LQKENI. Trimming removed 5 bases from V and 3 bases from J; junction bases left unmatched: 5. This CDR3 spans 15 amino acids. The CDR3 DNA sequence: TGTGCCAGCTCAGCCGGGGACAGGCCTAATGAAAAACTGTTTTTT. Translated, it gives CASSAGDRPNEKLFF. Using reference TRBV18 and TRBJ1-4 for the parts outside the CDR3, the full variable domain is NAGVMQNPRHLVRRRGQEARLRCSPMKGHSHVYWYRQLPEEGLKFMVYLQKENIIDESGMPKERFSAEFPKEGPSILRIQQVVRGDSAAYFCASSAGDRPNEKLFFGSGTQLSVL.

The CDR3 is CASSRPGLYNEQFF. For the CDR3, the DNA is TGTGCCAGCAGCCGACCGGGACTTTACAATGAGCAGTTCTTC. The chain has TRBV14 and TRBJ2-1, with D perhaps TRBD2 (6 bases). V was shortened by 4 bases and J by 4 bases, with 11 bases between the two germline ends. The CDR3 is 14 residues long. Germline CDR1 reads SGHDN; CDR2 reads FVKESK.

The chain joins TRBV7-9 to TRBJ2-6, with 7 positions matching TRBD1. Germline V lookup: CDR1 SEHNR, CDR2 FQNEAQ (reference sequence). V shed 5 bases, J shed 4 bases, and the junction held 14 bases outside the gene matches. CDR3 length: 18 amino acids. The CDR3 is CASSPTKRGRTGANVLTF. CDR3 nucleotides: TGTGCCAGCAGCCCTACTAAGAGGGGGCGGACGGGGGCCAACGTCCTGACTTTC.

V usage is TRBV11-2 and J usage is TRBJ2-7; 9 nucleotides align to TRBD1. CDR3 length: 14 residues. Germline-derived CDR1 and CDR2 are SGHAT and FQNNGV. With 6 bases clipped from V and 4 bases from J, the junction kept 7 bases outside the gene matches. CDR3 nucleotides: TGTGCCAGCAGAGCCACAGGGGGCTTGTACGAGCAGTACTTC. It specifies CASRATGGLYEQYF.

The rearrangement links TRBV6-5 to TRBJ1-5; tentative D call: TRBD1 (5 bases). The germline V gene has CDR1 MNHEY and CDR2 SVGAGI. The V end lost 5 bases, the J end lost 7 bases, and 15 bases lay between the germline ends. CDR3 length equals 14 residues. The CDR3 bases are TGTGCCAGCAGTCGACGTCGGCAGGGCCAGCCCCAGCATTTT. Translated, it gives CASSRRRQGQPQHF.

The chain is built from TRBV15 and TRBJ1-4, with D perhaps TRBD1 (5 bases). This CDR3 comprises 15 residues. The germline gives CDR1 LNHNV, CDR2 YYDKDF (reference sequence). The V end lost 5 bases, the J end lost 3 bases, and 13 bases lay between the germline ends. CDR3 nucleotide sequence: TGTGCCACCAGCGTCTTGGGGGGTGCTAATGAAAAACTGTTTTTT. Translated: CATSVLGGANEKLFF. Complete variable domain (other parts from reference TRBV15 and TRBJ1-4): DAMVIQNPRYQVTQFGKPVTLSCSQTLNHNVMYWYQQKSSQAPKLLFHYYDKDFNNEADTPDNFQSRRPNTSFCFLDIRSPGLGDTAMYLCATSVLGGANEKLFFGSGTQLSVL.

This clone has a handful of counts. CDR3 loop: CATQPWGGNTGELFF. CDR3 coding DNA: TGTGCCACCCAACCGTGGGGAGGGAACACCGGGGAGCTGTTTTTT. V and J are TRBV7-2 and TRBJ2-2, with a possible D match to TRBD2 (6 bases). V lost 10 bases to trimming and J lost 1 base, with 16 bases between them. The CDR3 is 15 residues long. CDR1 is SGHTA and CDR2 is FQGNSA in the germline V gene.

This clone was counted once. This rearrangement joins TRBV6-1 to TRBJ2-7; TRBD2 matches at 7 bases. The J segment lost 0 bases and the V segment lost 2 bases, leaving 7 bases of the junction unmatched. Looked up from germline, CDR1 is MNHNS and CDR2 is SASEGT. This CDR3 comprises 16 residues. DNA for the CDR3: TGTGCCAGCAGTGAAATAGAGGTAGCGGGCTCCTACGAGCAGTACTTC. Translated, it gives CASSEIEVAGSYEQYF.

The chain links TRBV29-1 to TRBJ1-4; no firm D call. Trimming cost V 4 bases and J 3 bases, with 12 bases left between them. Germline V gene lookup returns CDR1 SQVTM and CDR2 ANQGSEA. The CDR3 loop spans 14 amino acids. CDR3 sequence (DNA): TGCAGCGTTGTTTTGAGGCAAGCTAATGAAAAACTGTTTTTT. It is translated as CSVVLRQANEKLFF.

This chain connects TRBV7-6 to TRBJ1-1; no reliable D call. V shed 1 base and J shed 0 bases, with 6 bases lying between them. CDR1 and CDR2 from the germline V gene are SGHVS and FNYEAQ. The CDR3 runs to 14 residues. The CDR3 sequence: CASSLGPLNTEAFF. Written as DNA, the CDR3 is TGTGCCAGCAGCTTAGGTCCTTTGAACACTGAAGCTTTCTTT.

This clone appeared a few times. V is TRBV30 and J is TRBJ1-3, with D possibly being TRBD1 (5 bases). The CDR3 loop spans 15 amino acids. V shed 5 bases and J shed 4 bases, with 18 bases lying between them. Germline-derived CDR1 and CDR2 are GTSNPN and SVGIG (reference sequence). Here the CDR3 DNA reads TGTGCCTGGGTTCCCCGTCTGGGGCTGGGAAACACCATATATTTT. This gives the protein CAWVPRLGLGNTIYF.

This clone has only a few counts. J is TRBJ2-5 and V is TRBV4-3; a possible D gene is TRBD1 (7 bases). Trimming left V 1 base short and J 7 bases short, with 16 bases between. The CDR3 extends over 15 amino acids. Per germline, CDR1 LGHNA and CDR2 YSLEER. CDR3 bases: TGCGCCAGCAGCCAAGGGGCAGGGGGGTATGGGACCCAGTACTTC. It is translated as CASSQGAGGYGTQYF.